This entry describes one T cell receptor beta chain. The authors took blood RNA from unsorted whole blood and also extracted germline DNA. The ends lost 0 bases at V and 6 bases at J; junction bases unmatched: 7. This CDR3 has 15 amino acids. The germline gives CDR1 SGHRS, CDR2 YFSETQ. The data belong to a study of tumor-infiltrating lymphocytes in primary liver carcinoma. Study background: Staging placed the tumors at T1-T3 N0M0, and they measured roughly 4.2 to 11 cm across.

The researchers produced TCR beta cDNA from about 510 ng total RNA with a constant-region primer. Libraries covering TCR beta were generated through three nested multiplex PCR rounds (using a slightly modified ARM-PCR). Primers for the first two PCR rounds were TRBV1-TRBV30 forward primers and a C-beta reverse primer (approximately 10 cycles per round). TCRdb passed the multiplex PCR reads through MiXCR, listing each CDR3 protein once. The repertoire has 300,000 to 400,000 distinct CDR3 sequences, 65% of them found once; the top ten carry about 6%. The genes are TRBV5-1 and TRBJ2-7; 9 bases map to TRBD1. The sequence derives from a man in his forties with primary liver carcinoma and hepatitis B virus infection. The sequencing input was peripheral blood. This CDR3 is CASSLDTGGASEQYF. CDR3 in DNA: TGCGCCAGCAGCTTGGACACAGGGGGCGCGTCCGAGCAGTACTTC.